What follows is one T cell receptor beta chain and its context. Its antigen remains undetermined. No qualities accompany the bases; no much larger clone lies one base away. From the germline V gene, CDR1 is SGHVS and CDR2 is FQNEAQ. CDR3 length: 16 amino acids, cysteine to phenylalanine. The sequence is cut down to CDR3 DNA, 48 bases in frame from base 1. V is cut back by 0 bases and J by 2 bases, with 2 bases in the junction unmatched. Library construction relied on the immunoSEQ multiplex PCR assay. The multiplex PCR relied on a mix of 60 forward primers for TCR Vbeta segments and 13 reverse primers for TCR Jbeta segments. A multiplex PCR assay on genomic DNA amplified the CDR3 region of rearranged TCR beta genes. The Illumina HiSeq System was used to sequence the amplified TCR beta libraries as 87-base-pair reads. From the authors' description of their analysis: A later analysis counted 65 million to 90 million unique TCR beta chains across the approximately 700 repertoires, and 10 million to 11 million of these chains were shared by at least two donors. To remove PCR and sequencing errors, raw reads were error-corrected and collapsed into unique sequences using a nearest-neighbor algorithm that merged closely related sequences. To assign V, D and J gene segments, CDR3 sequences were aligned to IMGT reference sequences. For a sequence to be retained, a match of at least six nucleotides to both a V gene segment and a J gene segment was required. Rearrangements were classified as productive when the CDR3 lacked stop codons and remained in frame with V and J, and all other rearrangements were classified as non-productive. CDR3 was defined by IMGT convention, running from the second conserved V-encoded cysteine to the conserved J-encoded phenylalanine. In an earlier analysis of 550 to 650 of the donors, sequences lacking an unambiguous match to a single V gene segment were excluded. In an earlier analysis of 587 of the donors, V segments were called functional above 56.7% productive rearrangements and were called segregating when the between-donor standard deviation exceeded 5%. A statistical classification framework was developed to diagnose cytomegalovirus status using the catalog of TCR beta chain sequences. In a later analysis, TCR nucleotide sequences were compared against IMGT/GENE-DB human TR gene sequences so that V and J genes could be assigned. The TCRdist pipeline was used in a later analysis to assign CDR3 sequences and most-parsimonious VDJ recombination scenarios. In a later analysis, every TCR beta chain was defined by the combination of its CDR3 amino acid sequence and its V-gene family, and reads without a unique V-gene family were dropped. As a way to deal with suspected cross-contamination and a sequencing artifact, a later analysis dropped nearly 600 nucleotide sequences that were highly shared and had low generation probability. In a later analysis, a clonal expansion index was calculated for each public chain from normalized within-repertoire ranks of inferred template counts. Generation probabilities in a later analysis came from a VDJ recombination model fitted to out-of-frame rearrangements, and those results were checked against IGoR. A later analysis scored TCR-TCR, TCR-HLA and TCR-CMV co-occurrence with hypergeometric tests, applying a repertoire-size bias correction to TCR pairs. A later analysis estimated false discovery rates by permuting HLA or CMV assignments 20 times. In a later analysis, co-occurring TCRs were grouped with DBSCAN, and TCRdist sequence similarity was added when clustering was performed within HLA-allele-positive subsets. Repertoires with fewer than 30,000 or more than 120,000 public chains, plus five repertoires with anomalous nucleotide sharing, were excluded from co-occurrence clustering. TCRdb took this table from immuneACCESS and kept in-frame rearrangements with V and J called. Such tables lack part of the clones; where checked against another copy, unresolved V genes explain under half of the gap, and the rest is unexplained. The D gene and trimming were derived from the DNA, and the V and J assignments and clone size from that table. The sample yields 95,000 to 150,000 clones; about 74% were counted once. Together, the top ten hold roughly 3.1% of the sample.

This specimen comes from a study of cytomegalovirus exposure and HLA in healthy donors (dated by TCRdb to about 2017). Turning to the overall study: An earlier analysis of more than 550 of the donors reported under 300 Gb of sequence data and 117 million unique TCR beta sequences obtained from about 179 million T cells. About 300 gigabases of sequencing data and 70 million to 100 million unique TCR sequences were included in an early release covering under 650 HLA-typed donors. Of the 350 to 450 genotyped donors, 81% were placed in the genetic ancestry cluster associated with self-reported Caucasian donors. The study was designed to test whether signatures of past pathogen exposure could be identified by cataloging public T cell receptors. Using immunosequencing, the study profiled T cell repertoires from around 670 subjects and related those repertoires to cytomegalovirus serostatus. Besides the first cohort of around 700 subjects, a separate validation cohort made up of over a hundred different subjects was used. To predict cytomegalovirus infection status, the study combined high-throughput TCR immunosequencing, statistical association of individual TCRs with disease status, and machine learning. A later analysis re-examined previously published TCR beta repertoires from around 670 donors and added high-resolution HLA genotyping to investigate patterns of TCR occurrence. In the later analysis, no new phenotypic data were used to find candidate immune exposures; instead, reliance was placed on TCR beta sequences and their occurrence across donors. An earlier analysis of roughly 600 of the donors used high-throughput TCR beta sequencing to judge whether each TCR beta V gene segment behaved as functional or pseudogenic. Donor age, sex, ethnicity and CMV serostatus were collected together with the repertoire data. In a later genetic analysis, genome-wide SNP genotypes for about three fifths of the roughly 670 donors were used, and that subset was treated as a discovery cohort. Every repertoire in the discovery cohort had been generated on one and the same sequencing platform. Class I and class II HLA loci were covered by the typing at four-digit resolution. Typing coverage varied by locus: roughly 620-640 donors for A, B, C, DRB1 and DQB1; under 550 for DQA1; approximately 570 for DPA1; approximately 470 for DPB1. Four or five DR-DQ haplotypes were handled as single units for association and clustering because linkage in the cohort was strong. Among 398 genotyped donors of the cohort, an average of approximately 220,000 unique TCR beta nucleotide sequences was sequenced per donor, of which 15% to 20% were non-productive.

General conclusions and limits of the study: HLA typing was unavailable for some donors at each locus, so association tests used only the typed subset. In a later analysis, most CMV-associated TCR beta chains were found to appear HLA-restricted, with HLA associations seemingly driven largely by CMV exposure. A later genetic analysis reported fewer N-insertions in productive TCRs among donors in an Asian-associated ancestry cluster than the approximately 670-donor mean. Presence/absence analyses assumed roughly uniform sequencing depth across donors, an assumption that may not hold. According to the authors, the approach could potentially be generalized to other disease states and immunological phenotypes. When HLA alleles, especially DR and DQ, strongly co-occurred, TCR associations were difficult to assign to individual alleles. In a later analysis, HLA-associated TCR beta chains were found to be more clonally expanded and to have lower generation probabilities than equally common non-associated chains. In an earlier analysis of 587 of the donors, most TCR beta V segments appeared in productive rearrangements about 87% or about 30% of the time, broadly matching IMGT annotations. Most TCR sequences were seen in very few donors, while some public TCRs were found in many individuals. In a later analysis, the rate of TCR association differed among HLA loci, with DRB1 alleles having the most associated TCRs and HLA-C alleles having the fewest. About 15 rarely observed V segments, including chromosome 9 orphons, were excluded from the earlier analysis of a few hundred of the donors because counts were too low. The 87-base-pair reads could not distinguish some IMGT-functional V segments, including TRBV6-2 and TRBV6-3, so those segments were excluded. According to a later analysis, parvovirus B19, influenza, CMV and Epstein-Barr virus appeared linked to several top co-occurrence clusters. Correlated functional status among segregating V segments might reflect linkage disequilibrium, but an unknown experimental factor could not be ruled out. The study gave a list of more than 150 TCR beta chains associated with cytomegalovirus. A further reported finding was that TCR beta sequences accurately predicted the HLA-A and HLA-B alleles for most subjects in the first cohort. In this cohort, only TCR beta chains were sequenced, and detectable features were limited by the absence of alpha or paired-chain data. A cluster of highly shared sequence variants was judged likely to represent a technical artifact of the sequencing pipeline. Cytomegalovirus status was reported to be diagnosed by the classifier with high specificity and sensitivity in both the original and validation cohorts. A later analysis associated 17,000 or so TCR beta sequences with specific HLA alleles at a false discovery rate of 0.05. The only immune exposure information available for the cohort was CMV serostatus. A later genetic analysis associated a missense DCLRE1C variant with V-gene and J-gene trimming of TCR beta chains, and an independent cohort replicated the association. In vitro tests confirmed that a few of the cytomegalovirus-associated TCR beta chains recognize cytomegalovirus antigens.

The cohort consisted of 600 or so healthy bone marrow donors. All cohort members were sampled while nominally healthy, although unrecorded immune exposures were likely present. The donor was CMV seronegative and belonged to the group of 352 seronegative cohort members. Every donor gave a peripheral blood sample, and the peripheral blood mononuclear cells from that sample were used for TCR beta sequencing. The Qiagen DNeasy Blood Extraction Kit was used to extract genomic DNA from the blood cell samples. This TCR was sampled from a man aged 25 to 40 in good health and CMV-seronegative. Sequenced material: PBMCs. This sequence uses TRBV7-8 and TRBJ1-2; the junction holds 11 bases that match TRBD1. The CDR3 reads as follows: CASSLARDRGNYGYTF. The DNA sequence is as follows: TGTGCCAGCAGCTTAGCGCGGGACAGGGGGAACTATGGCTACACCTTC. The variable domain in full, with residues beyond the CDR3 obtained from the reference TRBV7-8 and TRBJ1-2 genes, is GAGVSQSPRYKVAKRGQDVALRCDPISGHVSLFWYQQALGQGPEFLTYFQNEAQLDKSGLPSDRFFAERPEGSVSTLKIQRTQQEDSAVYLCASSLARDRGNYGYTFGSGTRLTVV.